The T cell receptor beta chain described here comes from a study of blood T cell repertoires in COVID-19. There are 15 residues in the CDR3. V lost 8 bases and J lost 1, with 17 bases in between. Per germline, CDR1 SEHNR and CDR2 FQNEAQ (reference sequence). Authors' analysis steps: Amplification of reference gene primers was used by the study to estimate nucleated cell counts. The assay was immunoSEQ multiplex PCR, and TCRdb's table has in-frame clones only and misses some. That table furnishes V, J and clone size, whereas the DNA furnished D and trimming. Counted here are more than 65,000 clones, roughly nine tenths occurring once; the ten biggest clones make up 7.5% to 9.5%.

The TCR was taken from a man between 50 and 59 years old with acute or convalescent COVID-19. Sequences were obtained from peripheral blood. V usage is TRBV7-9 and J usage is TRBJ2-5; possibly TRBD1 for D (6 bases). The CDR3 DNA is TGTGCCAGCCAGGACAGACAAAGGGTCCAAGAGACCCAGTACTTC. This gives the protein CASQDRQRVQETQYF.